Below are 21 T cell receptor beta chains sequenced from a single sample in a study of T cell responses to AZD1222 COVID-19 vaccine. The data were produced by immunoSEQ multiplex PCR, yet TCRdb's version contains in-frame clones alone and is incomplete. Of tens of thousands of clones in the sample, approximately 84% were seen once. This sample comprised peripheral blood, obtained on day 0 of AZD1222 vaccination. The origin of the receptors is an adult in good health.

Here the CDR3 reads CAWSPNEKLFF. The CDR3 DNA reads TGTGCCTGGAGTCCTAATGAAAAACTGTTTTTT. The chain uses TRBV30 and TRBJ1-4; D call uncertain. CDR1 is GTSNPN and CDR2 is SVGIG in the germline V gene (reference sequence). V shed 2 bases and J shed 3 bases, with 1 base lying between them. This CDR3 comprises 11 residues.

V gene TRBV5-4 combines with J gene TRBJ2-7; D possibly corresponds to TRBD2 (5 bases). This CDR3 is built from 18 residues. The germline CDR1 and CDR2 sequences are SGHNT and YYREEE (reference sequence). Deletions cut 1 base from V and 4 bases from J, with 24 bases between. In nucleotides, the CDR3 is TGTGCCAGCAGCTTGTTGAGGGTATATTCCATCTACCCTTACGAGCAGTACTTC. Protein: CASSLLRVYSIYPYEQYF.

The CDR3 is CASSGVGGTYNEQFF. The CDR3 DNA reads TGTGCCAGCAGTGGGGTTGGGGGGACCTACAATGAGCAGTTCTTC. This chain uses TRBV28 with TRBJ2-1; a possible D gene is TRBD2 (6 bases). The CDR3 runs 15 residues. The germline CDR1 and CDR2 sequences are MDHEN and SYDVKM. Trimming stripped 5 bases from V and 2 bases from J, with 13 bases between.

This clone qualifies as medium-sized. The rearrangement uses TRBV27 and TRBJ1-6; 7 nucleotides align to TRBD1. The CDR3 loop spans 14 amino acids. Trimming took 1 base from V and 9 from J; bases not matched to a gene: 3. Germline lookup yields CDR1 MNHEY and CDR2 SMNVEV (reference sequence). The CDR3 spells CASSLLRQGSPLHF. CDR3 in DNA: TGTGCCAGCAGTTTATTAAGACAGGGTTCACCCCTCCACTTT.

V usage is TRBV6-5 and J usage is TRBJ1-2, with a weak D call TRBD1 (6 bases). Germline CDR1 and CDR2: MNHEY and SVGAGI. V lost 4 bases and J 8 bases, leaving 14 bases between the germline ends. The CDR3 is made up of 13 amino acids. The CDR3 sequence: CASSSPTGWGYTF. In DNA, the CDR3 is TGTGCCAGCAGTTCCCCCACAGGGTGGGGCTACACCTTC.

The V gene is TRBV3-1 (or the pseudogene TRBV3-2), the J gene TRBJ1-3; D call uncertain. V was clipped by 0 bases and J by 5 bases, with 8 bases between them. The CDR3 is 14 amino acids. Germline loops: CDR1 LGHDT, CDR2 YNNKEL (reference sequence). The CDR3 nucleotides read TGTGCCAGCAGCCAAGAAGGTCGGAGAAACACCATATATTTT. Encoded protein: CASSQEGRRNTIYF.

This chain links TRBV7-2 with TRBJ1-6; D is unclear. Germline V lookup: CDR1 SGHTA, CDR2 FQGNSA. The CDR3 sequence is 14 residues long. V shed 3 bases and J shed 7 bases, with 10 bases lying between them. CDR3 region: CASSFPIGNSPLHF. Written as DNA, the CDR3 is TGTGCCAGCAGCTTTCCCATCGGGAATTCACCCCTCCACTTT.

The count of this clone is one. This rearrangement joins TRBV24-1 to TRBJ1-2; 11 bases agree with TRBD1. The CDR3 covers 18 residues. V lost 10 bases and J lost 0; bases outside the gene matches: 15. Germline values: CDR1 KGHDR, CDR2 SFDVKD. The CDR3 loop is CATPRIRDRGTPNYGYTF. As DNA, the CDR3 is TGTGCCACTCCTCGGATCCGGGACAGGGGGACGCCTAACTATGGCTACACCTTC.

This chain links TRBV2 with TRBJ1-2; 8 bases align to TRBD1. CDR1 is SNHLY and CDR2 is FYNNEI in the germline V gene. The CDR3 extends over 15 amino acids. Germline trimming cut 3 bases from V and 4 bases from J; bases unmatched to any gene: 7. CDR3 nucleotides: TGTGCCAGCAGTGAGACAGGGGCGCGGGGCTATGGCTACACCTTC. This gives the protein CASSETGARGYGYTF.

The chain employs TRBV3-1 (or the pseudogene TRBV3-2) and TRBJ2-7; 9 bases are shared with TRBD2. The germline V gene has CDR1 LGHDT and CDR2 YNNKEL (reference sequence). CDR3 length: 18 amino acids. V gave up 4 bases and J gave up 4 bases; unmatched junction bases: 17. As DNA, the CDR3 is TGTGCCAGCAGCCGCAACGATCTCGCGGGGGGACTAGCTTACGAGCAGTACTTC. Its protein product is CASSRNDLAGGLAYEQYF.

The chain is built from TRBV19 and TRBJ2-7; no definite D call. Germline V gene lookup returns CDR1 LNHDA and CDR2 SQIVND (reference sequence). There are 12 residues in the CDR3. Deletions cut 8 bases from V and 1 base from J, with 9 bases between. In DNA, the CDR3 is TGTGCCAGTCTGAGCAGATCCTACGAGCAGTACTTC. Translation: CASLSRSYEQYF.

The gene calls are TRBV2 and TRBJ2-3; 9 bases align to TRBD1. Germline values: CDR1 SNHLY, CDR2 FYNNEI. This CDR3 has 15 amino acids. The J segment lost 2 bases and the V segment lost 4 bases, leaving 4 bases of the junction unmatched. The CDR3 DNA is TGTGCCAGCAGTGTGGGACAGGGCCTCACAGATACGCAGTATTTT. Protein: CASSVGQGLTDTQYF.

This clone was picked up a small number of times. The rearrangement uses TRBV10-3 and TRBJ1-2; the D is unclear. Trimming stripped 6 bases from V and 5 bases from J, with 13 bases between. The CDR3 is 13 amino acids. Germline values: CDR1 ENHRY, CDR2 SYGVKD. The CDR3 loop is CAISQDSVYGYTF. The CDR3, as DNA: TGTGCCATCAGCCAAGACTCCGTTTATGGCTACACCTTC.

This sequence joins TRBV7-2 and TRBJ2-7, with D hard to call. V was clipped by 1 base and J by 0 bases, with 10 bases between them. Per the germline V gene, CDR1 is SGHTA and CDR2 is FQGNSA. The CDR3 contains 15 residues. The DNA for the CDR3 is TGTGCCAGCAGCTTAGGTGGCGGCAGCTCCTACGAGCAGTACTTC. Amino acid sequence: CASSLGGGSSYEQYF. Filled out from reference TRBV7-2 and TRBJ2-7, the complete variable domain reads GAGVSQSPSNKVTEKGKDVELRCDPISGHTALYWYRQSLGQGLEFLIYFQGNSAPDKSGLPSDRFSAERTGGSVSTLTIQRTQQEDSAVYLCASSLGGGSSYEQYFGPGTRLTVT.

This rearrangement joins TRBV30 to TRBJ2-3, with 7 bases lining up with TRBD1. The CDR3 covers 14 residues. CDR1 and CDR2 (germline): GTSNPN, SVGIG (reference sequence). The ends lost 3 bases at V and 2 bases at J; junction bases unmatched: 5. The CDR3 coding sequence is TGTGCCTGGAGAAGGGACAGCATCACAGATACGCAGTATTTT. Translation: CAWRRDSITDTQYF.

The CDR3 spells CASRQGERNTEAFF. The CDR3 nucleotides are TGTGCCAGCAGGCAAGGGGAGAGGAACACTGAAGCTTTCTTT. The rearrangement links TRBV6-5 to TRBJ1-1; perhaps TRBD1 as D (5 bases). V dropped 6 bases and J dropped 1 base, with 12 bases sitting between them. Per germline, CDR1 MNHEY and CDR2 SVGAGI. The CDR3 extends over 14 amino acids.

The chain is built from TRBV6-5 and TRBJ2-2; 9 nucleotides line up with TRBD1. Germline CDR1 MNHEY, CDR2 SVGAGI. CDR3 length: 15 amino acids. With 6 bases clipped from V and 3 bases from J, the junction kept 5 bases outside the gene matches. The CDR3 loop reads CASSRRTGDTGELFF. Written as DNA, the CDR3 is TGTGCCAGCAGCCGGAGGACAGGGGACACCGGGGAGCTGTTTTTT.

The chain combines TRBV7-2 with TRBJ2-1; D remains unclear. Per germline, CDR1 SGHTA and CDR2 FQGNSA. The CDR3 sequence is 12 residues long. Trimming stripped 1 base from V and 6 bases from J, with 4 bases between. Here the CDR3 DNA reads TGTGCCAGCAGCTTAGTTCTCAATGAGCAGTTCTTC. This encodes CASSLVLNEQFF. Full variable domain (remainder filled in from reference TRBV7-2 and TRBJ2-1): GAGVSQSPSNKVTEKGKDVELRCDPISGHTALYWYRQSLGQGLEFLIYFQGNSAPDKSGLPSDRFSAERTGGSVSTLTIQRTQQEDSAVYLCASSLVLNEQFFGPGTRLTVL.

V usage is TRBV4-1 and J usage is TRBJ1-2; 7 bases are shared with TRBD1. This CDR3 has 14 amino acids. Germline loops: CDR1 MGHRA, CDR2 YSYEKL. Trimming took 4 bases from V and 9 from J; bases not matched to a gene: 11. The CDR3 loop is CASSPDREYGSYTF. The DNA for the CDR3 is TGCGCCAGCAGCCCCGACAGGGAGTATGGGAGCTACACCTTC.

The chain combines TRBV19 with TRBJ1-2, with 9 bases lining up with TRBD1. The CDR3 totals 17 residues. V lost 6 bases to trimming and J lost 1 base; unmatched junction nucleotides: 12. Germline V lookup: CDR1 LNHDA, CDR2 SQIVND (reference sequence). The CDR3 region is CASRTGTGKANNYGYTF. CDR3 bases: TGTGCCAGTAGGACCGGGACAGGGAAGGCGAATAACTATGGCTACACCTTC.

V is TRBV11-2 and J is TRBJ2-6; TRBD1 matches 8 bases. Germline assignment: CDR1 SGHAT and CDR2 FQNNGV. The trim removed 5 bases at V and 0 bases at J, leaving 3 bases unmatched. The CDR3 contains 16 residues. DNA for the CDR3: TGTGCCAGCAGCCCCGACAGGGGCTCTGGGGCCAACGTCCTGACTTTC. Translated, it gives CASSPDRGSGANVLTF.